These T cell receptor beta chains were read from a single sample in a study of T-cell memory formation after mild COVID-19. Each CDR3 protein gets one entry after TCRdb re-called the 5' RACE reads with MiXCR. The table lists approximately 180,000 distinct CDR3 sequences, roughly 17% of them singletons. Sequenced input: PBMCs or a T cell subset sorted from them (not recorded which). These TCRs come from an adult woman who had mild COVID-19 (a few samples of this study predate the infection). Cell type and time point are not known. The CDR3 runs from the conserved cysteine through the conserved F or W. The D gene is left open where the match is weak. Rows give clone size only sometimes, using once, few, many, or a class for an expanded clone.

TGCGCCAGCACCCTCACGTCCCCAGGGAGCACTGAAGCTTTCTTT | CASTLTSPGSTEAFF | - | TRBJ1-1 | TRBV5-1 | -
TGTGCCAGCAGCTTAGGCACCGGGACAGGGTTGAAGACCCAGTACTTC | CASSLGTGTGLKTQYF | TRBD1 | TRBJ2-5 | TRBV7-2 | -
TGTGCCAGCAGCTCCTCCGGGAGCCCTGGAGTCACCCAGTACTTC | CASSSSGSPGVTQYF | - | TRBJ2-5 | TRBV7-8 | -
TGTGCCAGCAGCTTGGGAGGGGACAGCTCCTACAATGAGCAGTTCTTC | CASSLGGDSSYNEQFF | TRBD1 | TRBJ2-1 | TRBV5-4 | few
TGTGCCACCAGCAAAAGTGGGGGAGGAACTGCTGGCTACACCTTC | CATSKSGGGTAGYTF | - | TRBJ1-2 | TRBV15 | few
TGTGCCAGCAGTTTAGCGTCCGCTAGCGGCTCCTACGAGCAGTACTTC | CASSLASASGSYEQYF | TRBD2 | TRBJ2-7 | TRBV12-3/TRBV12-4 | many
TGCAGTGCTAGAGGCGTGACTAGCGGGGCGTCCCCATACGAGCAGTACTTC | CSARGVTSGASPYEQYF | TRBD2 | TRBJ2-7 | TRBV20-1 | -
TGTGCCAGCAGCCCTGGGGGTCAGTTCACAGATACGCAGTATTTT | CASSPGGQFTDTQYF | - | TRBJ2-3 | TRBV3-1 | -
TGTGCCAGCAGCCCTACAAGCGGGAGGGCCGGCAATGAGCAGTTCTTC | CASSPTSGRAGNEQFF | TRBD2 | TRBJ2-1 | TRBV12-3/TRBV12-4 | few
TGTGCCAGTAGTATAAGGGCTAGCGGGAGTAATGAGCAGTTCTTC | CASSIRASGSNEQFF | TRBD2 | TRBJ2-1 | TRBV19 | few
TGTGCCAGCAGGGCAATCGAACGGATGGGAGAGCAGTACTTC | CASRAIERMGEQYF | - | TRBJ2-7 | TRBV27 | -
TGTGCCAGCAGCCGGACTTCTCTATCGTACACTGAAGCTTTCTTT | CASSRTSLSYTEAFF | - | TRBJ1-1 | TRBV7-2 | -
TGTGCCAGCAGTTTAACCGGGACTACTCCCGGCGAGCAGTACTTC | CASSLTGTTPGEQYF | TRBD2 | TRBJ2-7 | TRBV5-5 | few
TGTGCCAGCAGCCCCCGCGGGGGGGGGATGGCCGGGGAGCTGTTTTTT | CASSPRGGGMAGELFF | TRBD2 | TRBJ2-2 | TRBV7-2 | many
TGTGCCAGCAGGGCCAGGGCTTCCAAGAGTGGCTACACCTTC | CASRARASKSGYTF | - | TRBJ1-2 | TRBV6-1 | few
TGTGCCAGCAGTGTATCTAGCGGTACCGGGGAGCTGTTTTTT | CASSVSSGTGELFF | TRBD2 | TRBJ2-2 | TRBV12-3/TRBV12-4 | -
TGTGCCAGCAGCCGAGAGCTTACCCTCACCGGGGAGCTGTTTTTT | CASSRELTLTGELFF | - | TRBJ2-2 | TRBV6-4 | -
TGTGCCAGCAGTTCGTCCGGGACAGACTATGGCTACACCTTC | CASSSSGTDYGYTF | TRBD1 | TRBJ1-2 | TRBV27 | -
TGCAGTGCTGCTCGAGGGAGCTCCTATAATTCACCCCTCCACTTT | CSAARGSSYNSPLHF | - | TRBJ1-6 | TRBV20-1 | -
TGTGCCACCAGTGACCAACAGGGAAGGACAGATACGCAGTATTTT | CATSDQQGRTDTQYF | - | TRBJ2-3 | TRBV24-1 | many
TGCGCCAGCAGCTTGAACAGGGGGATTAATGAAGCTTTCTTT | CASSLNRGINEAFF | TRBD1 | TRBJ1-1 | TRBV5-1 | few
TGTGCCAGCAGCTCCTCCGGGGACGGGGGGTATTTT | CASSSSGDGGYF | - | TRBJ2-3 | TRBV7-3 | -
TGTGCCAGCAGCCGCCTACAGGTAAACGAGCAGTACTTC | CASSRLQVNEQYF | - | TRBJ2-7 | TRBV3-1 | many
TGTGCCAGCAGCTTTGGGACAGGGAGCTCCTACAATGAGCAGTTCTTC | CASSFGTGSSYNEQFF | TRBD1 | TRBJ2-1 | TRBV5-5 | few
TGTGCCAGCAGCAAACAGGGGCATGTCACTGAAGCTTTCTTT | CASSKQGHVTEAFF | TRBD1 | TRBJ1-1 | TRBV12-3/TRBV12-4 | few
TGTGCCAGCAGCTTAAATGGTGGGGATGTGGTGTATTTT | CASSLNGGDVVYF | - | TRBJ2-3 | TRBV7-2 | -
TGTGCCACCAGTGATTTATTAGCGGGAGGGCGCAATGAGCAGTTCTTC | CATSDLLAGGRNEQFF | TRBD2 | TRBJ2-1 | TRBV24-1 | -
TGTGCCAGCAGTTTAGCTCTGACAGGCGCCTACGAGCAGTACTTC | CASSLALTGAYEQYF | - | TRBJ2-7 | TRBV12-3/TRBV12-4 | few
TGCGCCAGCAGCCGAGACGGGGGGGCAACAGATACGCAGTATTTT | CASSRDGGATDTQYF | TRBD2 | TRBJ2-3 | TRBV4-1 | -
TGTGCTAGCACGATTAGCTCCTACAATGAGCAGTTCTTC | CASTISSYNEQFF | - | TRBJ2-1 | TRBV12-3/TRBV12-4 | few
TGTGCCAGCAGCTCACATCCACAGGGACGGGACACTGAAGCTTTCTTT | CASSSHPQGRDTEAFF | - | TRBJ1-1 | TRBV5-5 | -
TGTGCCAGCAGTTACTCGACCGCTCGTCAGAACACTGAAGCTTTCTTT | CASSYSTARQNTEAFF | - | TRBJ1-1 | TRBV6-5 | -
TGTGCCAGCAGCTTAGAGGGGAGCTCCTACAATGAGCAGTTCTTC | CASSLEGSSYNEQFF | - | TRBJ2-1 | TRBV7-9 | many
TGTGCCACCAGCAGGAGTTTACAGGGGGCTGGTGGCTACACCTTC | CATSRSLQGAGGYTF | TRBD1 | TRBJ1-2 | TRBV15 | -
TGCAGTGCTAGAGAACAAACAGGGATCAGCAATCAGCCCCAGCATTTT | CSAREQTGISNQPQHF | - | TRBJ1-5 | TRBV20-1 | -
TGTGCCAGCGCTAGGGGTGGGTCGAAAGATACGCAGTATTTT | CASARGGSKDTQYF | - | TRBJ2-3 | TRBV12-3/TRBV12-4 | -
TGTGCCAGCAGCTTGGCGGAAGGGTACTATTCACCCCTCCACTTT | CASSLAEGYYSPLHF | - | TRBJ1-6 | TRBV7-9 | few
TGCGCCAGCAGCCAAGTGGTGACAGGGTCCAACGAGCAGTACTTC | CASSQVVTGSNEQYF | TRBD1 | TRBJ2-7 | TRBV4-1 | few
TGTGCCAGCAGCTCGTTGACTAGCGGCTCCTACAATGAGCAGTTCTTC | CASSSLTSGSYNEQFF | TRBD2 | TRBJ2-1 | TRBV6-5 | -
TGTGCCAGCAGCTCGACCACCACCGGGGAGCTGTTTTTT | CASSSTTTGELFF | - | TRBJ2-2 | TRBV7-3 | few
TGTGCCAGCAGCACAAACTGGTCCGGGGAGCTGTTTTTT | CASSTNWSGELFF | - | TRBJ2-2 | TRBV7-2 | -
TGTGCCAGCAGCCAAGAGGGGCGCGGAGAGACCCAGTACTTC | CASSQEGRGETQYF | - | TRBJ2-5 | TRBV4-2 | few
TGTGCCAGCACCGTGGGGCGGGGGGGTTTCAATGAGCAGTTCTTC | CASTVGRGGFNEQFF | TRBD2 | TRBJ2-1 | TRBV12-3/TRBV12-4 | few
TGTGCCAGCAGCTGGGACCCAAATCAGCCCCAGCATTTT | CASSWDPNQPQHF | - | TRBJ1-5 | TRBV5-5 | -
TGCAGTGTCCCGGGACTAGCGGCTAGAGCGGATACGCAGTATTTT | CSVPGLAARADTQYF | TRBD2 | TRBJ2-3 | TRBV20-1 | -
TGCAGTGCTAGAGATCCTCCTAGCGGGAGGGCCCCAGATACGCAGTATTTT | CSARDPPSGRAPDTQYF | TRBD2 | TRBJ2-3 | TRBV20-1 | many
TGTGCCAGCAGTTATCGGCTAGCGGGAGTGACAGATACGCAGTATTTT | CASSYRLAGVTDTQYF | TRBD2 | TRBJ2-3 | TRBV12-3/TRBV12-4 | few
TGTGCCAGTAGGGGTTTCACCGGGGAGCTGTTTTTT | CASRGFTGELFF | - | TRBJ2-2 | TRBV19 | many
TGTGCCAGCAGCTTAGATCTAGCCGCCGGGGAGCTGTTTTTT | CASSLDLAAGELFF | - | TRBJ2-2 | TRBV7-8 | many
TGCAGTGCTAGAGATCTTGGGGGGGAGCTGTTTTTT | CSARDLGGELFF | - | TRBJ2-2 | TRBV20-1 | -
TGCAGCGTGAAAACCGGGACAGTCCCAAACACCGGGGAGCTGTTTTTT | CSVKTGTVPNTGELFF | TRBD1 | TRBJ2-2 | TRBV29-1 | few
TGCAGCGTTGAAGGGGTCCCGGGACAGGGGGGCACTGAAGCTTTCTTT | CSVEGVPGQGGTEAFF | TRBD1 | TRBJ1-1 | TRBV29-1 | -
TGCAGTGCTAGAGATGGGTTCGGGACAGGTTACAATGAGCAGTTCTTC | CSARDGFGTGYNEQFF | TRBD1 | TRBJ2-1 | TRBV20-1 | few
TGTGCCAGCAGCACCGGGGACGTCACCGGGGAGCTGTTTTTT | CASSTGDVTGELFF | - | TRBJ2-2 | TRBV7-3 | -
TGCAGTGCTAGGGGTAGTCCGGCCTACGAGCAGTACTTC | CSARGSPAYEQYF | - | TRBJ2-7 | TRBV20-1 | few
TGCGCCAGCAGCCAAGATCAGGGGGCACGGGGCTACACCTTC | CASSQDQGARGYTF | TRBD1 | TRBJ1-2 | TRBV4-3 | few
TGTGCCAGCAGTTACGGGGGGCGTAACTATGGCTACACCTTC | CASSYGGRNYGYTF | - | TRBJ1-2 | TRBV6-5 | few
TGTGCCAGCAGCCCGACATACGGGGGAACGGAGACCCAGTACTTC | CASSPTYGGTETQYF | - | TRBJ2-5 | TRBV7-9 | few